This T cell receptor (beta chain) was sequenced for a study of blood T cell repertoires in COVID-19. On the study more broadly: The cDNA or gDNA used as material had been derived from T cells, B-cell-depleted T cells, or PBMCs.

The CDR3 is 17 residues long. The germline gives CDR1 SGHAT, CDR2 FQNNGV. V was cut by 0 bases and J by 6 bases, with 15 bases left in between. Per the study methods: Estimates of nucleated cell counts were drawn from the amplification of reference gene primers. Repertoires were generated with immunoSEQ multiplex PCR, while TCRdb's copy carries only in-frame clones and drops some. The DNA gave D and trimming, while V, J and clone size come from that table. The table shows under 250,000 clones, with around nine tenths occurring only once. Specimen: peripheral blood. The rearrangement uses TRBV11-2 and TRBJ1-6; possibly TRBD1 for D (6 bases). The receptor's source is a man aged 55-75 years who had recovered from COVID-19. The CDR3 loop reads CASSLESRQGINSPLHF. CDR3 in DNA: TGTGCCAGCAGCTTAGAATCTCGCCAGGGGATTAATTCACCCCTCCACTTT.